Listed below are T cell receptor beta chains from one sample, sequenced in a study of cytomegalovirus exposure and HLA in healthy donors. Clones were read by immunoSEQ multiplex PCR, and TCRdb kept only the in-frame ones, dropping some. The sample consists of approximately 110,000 clones, about four fifths of them appearing once. The sequenced material came from PBMCs. These receptors were obtained from a woman aged 18-29 years in good health and CMV-seropositive. Both conserved end residues are part of each CDR3. The D gene is left open where the match is weak. The size of a clone is reported for some rows only, either as once, few or many, or as a class for expanded clones.

.	TRBV6-1	.	TRBJ2-3	TGTGCCAGCAGTGAAGGCGGCACAGATACGCAGTATTTT	CASSEGGTDTQYF
.	TRBV28	.	TRBJ2-1	TGTGCCAGCAGTTTAAAAAAGGGACACCAGACGGGTAATGAGCAGTTCTTC	CASSLKKGHQTGNEQFF
.	TRBV6-1	.	TRBJ2-3	TGTGCCGGAGGGGGCGGCACAGATACGCAGTATTTT	CAGGGGTDTQYF
TRBD2	TRBV9	.	TRBJ2-2	TGTGCCAGCAGCAGCCGGACTAGCGGGAGTCCCGGGGAGCTGTTTTTT	CASSSRTSGSPGELFF
.	TRBV25-1	.	TRBJ2-7	TGTGCCAGCAGTGATCATGAGGGATGGCCCGAGCAGTACTTC	CASSDHEGWPEQYF
TRBD1	TRBV9	.	TRBJ2-1	TGTGCCAGCAGCCTAGCAATCGGCGGGGACAGGGGGCAAAATGAGCAGTTCTTC	CASSLAIGGDRGQNEQFF
TRBD1	TRBV10-3	.	TRBJ1-1	TGTGCCATCAGGGGACAGGGGGCGGCTGAAGCTTTCTTT	CAIRGQGAAEAFF
.	TRBV5-5	.	TRBJ1-4	TGTGCCAGCAGCTTGCGTCAGGGTAACGACGAAAAACTGTTTTTT	CASSLRQGNDEKLFF
.	TRBV5-4	once	TRBJ1-4	TGTGCCAGCAGCTTGTCTCAGCGGGCAGGTCCTAATGAAAAACTGTTTTTT	CASSLSQRAGPNEKLFF
TRBD1	TRBV28	.	TRBJ2-2	TGTGCCAGCAGCCCCGACAGGGGGCTTGCCGGGGAGCTGTTTTTT	CASSPDRGLAGELFF
.	TRBV9	.	TRBJ1-1	TGTGCCAGCAGCGTAGACGAGGGATCGGACCTTTTTGAAGCTTTCTTT	CASSVDEGSDLFEAFF
.	TRBV5-1	.	TRBJ1-5	TGCGCCAGCAGCTTGGCCGGGGGAGATAGCAATCAGCCCCAGCATTTT	CASSLAGGDSNQPQHF
.	TRBV19	.	TRBJ2-5	TGTGCCAGTAGTATACCCCCGCGCGGGTGGTATGGGGGGGAGACCCAGTACTTC	CASSIPPRGWYGGETQYF
TRBD1	TRBV19	few	TRBJ2-2	TGTGCCAGTAATCTAGACAGGGGCTTAGACACCGGGGAGCTGTTTTTT	CASNLDRGLDTGELFF
TRBD1	TRBV15	once	TRBJ1-3	TGTGCCACCAGCAGGGGTCTAGGAGGGACAGGGATAAACACCATATATTTT	CATSRGLGGTGINTIYF
.	TRBV9	.	TRBJ2-7	TGTGCCAGCAGCCTCACCGGGACTGGCCAATACGAGCAGTACTTC	CASSLTGTGQYEQYF
.	TRBV6-5	few	TRBJ1-1	TGTGCCAGCAGTTATGGGGGCGCGAGGACTGAAGCTTTCTTT	CASSYGGARTEAFF
TRBD1	TRBV4-1	.	TRBJ1-5	TGCGCCAGCAGCCTAACAGGGGGAGGCAATCAGCCCCAGCATTTT	CASSLTGGGNQPQHF
.	TRBV19	.	TRBJ1-5	TGTGCCAGTAGTATAGTAGAACGACAACAGCCCCAGCATTTT	CASSIVERQQPQHF
.	TRBV13	.	TRBJ2-5	TGTGCCAGCAGCTTAGGCTTTGCAGACCAAGAGACCCAGTACTTC	CASSLGFADQETQYF
.	TRBV12-2	.	TRBJ1-2	TGTGCAAGTCGCTTAGTTTCCGGGGAGGGGGAATCTGGCTACACCTTC	CASRLVSGEGESGYTF
.	TRBV19	.	TRBJ1-5	TGTGCCAGTAGTACATCAAGCAATCAGCCCCAGCATTTT	CASSTSSNQPQHF
TRBD2	TRBV7-2	.	TRBJ2-3	TGTGCCAGCAGCTTTTCTAGCGGCTTAGATACGCAGTATTTT	CASSFSSGLDTQYF